The clone carrying this T cell receptor beta chain was seen just once. The antigen remains undetermined. CD4+ cells underwent separation, giving CD45RA+ naive and CD45RA-negative memory subsets. This entry belongs to a study of shared clonotypes between healthy human individuals. Regarding the study as a whole: Unshared clonotypes carried lower generation probabilities than those common to all four donors. Of the naive CD4 clonotypes, around 4.7% were shared across four donors.

Clones were sequenced by immunoSEQ multiplex PCR, and TCRdb holds only the in-frame ones, with some missing. The table records more than 1.2 million clones, approximately 98.5% of them present only once. After removal of 5 bases from V and 7 bases from J, the junction contained 15 bases not matched to a gene. CDR3 length: 16 residues. The germline gives CDR1 SEHNR, CDR2 FQNEAQ (reference sequence). What was sequenced was naive CD4+ T cells sorted from blood. Subset: CD45RA+ positively selected. The J gene is TRBJ2-5, the V gene TRBV7-9; 8 bases match TRBD2. The clonotype comes from a man aged 30 to 45 in good health. The CDR3 sequence is CASSPTGTSRRVTQYF. CDR3 nucleotides: TGTGCCAGCAGCCCCACCGGGACTAGTCGAAGAGTGACCCAGTACTTC.